Shown below are 8 T cell receptor beta chains from a single sample sequenced in a study of T cell changes during pregnancy in multiple sclerosis. The table came from immunoSEQ multiplex PCR; TCRdb's copy has only in-frame clones and leaves some out. The table shows approximately 11,000 clones, with around 94% occurring only once. Sample: CD4+ T cells from peripheral blood mononuclear cells, taken before pregnancy. Receptors originate from a female donor with multiple sclerosis, enrolled in a pregnancy study.

The chain has TRBV9 and TRBJ1-2, with TRBD1 as a possible D gene (6 bases). Germline loops: CDR1 SGDLS, CDR2 YYNGEE. This CDR3 is built from 15 residues. V was trimmed by 0 bases and J by 2 bases, leaving 11 bases between them. The CDR3 DNA is TGTGCCAGCAGCGTAGGTACAGGGTCCAACTATGGCTACACCTTC. Translation gives CASSVGTGSNYGYTF.

V is TRBV2 and J is TRBJ2-5; 8 nucleotides agree with TRBD1. Trimming removed 6 bases from V and 0 bases from J; junction bases left unmatched: 6. Germline V gene lookup returns CDR1 SNHLY and CDR2 FYNNEI. The CDR3 is 15 residues long. The CDR3 region is CASSSGQANQETQYF. CDR3 coding DNA: TGTGCCAGCAGCTCGGGACAGGCGAACCAAGAGACCCAGTACTTC.

The chain carries TRBV9 and TRBJ1-1; D gene uncertain. From germline, CDR1 is SGDLS and CDR2 YYNGEE. There are 14 residues in the CDR3. V gave up 1 base and J gave up 5 bases, with 12 bases separating them. The CDR3 DNA reads TGTGCCAGCAGCGTAACCGGGGAATCGACTGAAGCTTTCTTT. Translated: CASSVTGESTEAFF. Drawing the rest from reference TRBV9 and TRBJ1-1, the complete variable domain is DSGVTQTPKHLITATGQRVTLRCSPRSGDLSVYWYQQSLDQGLQFLIQYYNGEERAKGNILERFSAQQFPDLHSELNLSSLELGDSALYFCASSVTGESTEAFFGQGTRLTVV.

The chain is built from TRBV7-9 and TRBJ1-1, with D perhaps TRBD1 (5 bases). The CDR3 extends over 12 amino acids. V lost 5 bases and J 5 bases, leaving 9 bases between the germline ends. CDR1 is SEHNR, CDR2 FQNEAQ, per germline (reference sequence). CDR3 nucleotides: TGTGCCAGCAGCCTAAGGGGTACTGAAGCTTTCTTT. It encodes CASSLRGTEAFF.

V gene TRBV5-1 combines with J gene TRBJ2-7; D uncertain. V shed 1 base and J shed 0 bases, with 8 bases lying between them. The CDR3 sequence is 14 residues long. The germline V gene has CDR1 SGHRS and CDR2 YFSETQ. The CDR3: CASSLMTGSYEQYF. CDR3 nucleotide sequence: TGCGCCAGCAGCTTGATGACGGGCTCCTACGAGCAGTACTTC.

V and J are TRBV5-4 and TRBJ2-7; TRBD1 aligns across 8 bases. The length of the CDR3 is 17 residues. From germline, CDR1 is SGHNT and CDR2 YYREEE (reference sequence). Unmatched junction bases numbered 11, after V lost 3 bases and J lost 0 bases. CDR3 amino acids: CASSSQTGVAFSYEQYF. As DNA, the CDR3 is TGTGCCAGCAGCTCACAGACAGGGGTCGCCTTCTCCTACGAGCAGTACTTC.

The chain recombines TRBV18 with TRBJ2-7; 8 bases match TRBD1. The V segment lost 4 bases and the J segment 7 bases; nucleotides outside the gene matches: 9. The CDR3 is made up of 14 amino acids. Germline V gene data show CDR1 as KGHSH and CDR2 as LQKENI. The CDR3 protein is CASSLPTGTGEQYF. CDR3 nucleotides: TGTGCCAGCTCACTACCTACAGGGACAGGAGAGCAGTACTTC.

This chain joins TRBV2 and TRBJ1-6; D may be TRBD1 (5 bases). This CDR3 is 15 amino acids long. Germline-derived CDR1 and CDR2 are SNHLY and FYNNEI. V was pared by 6 bases and J by 0 bases, with 9 bases between. In nucleotides, the CDR3 is TGTGCCAGCAGCACAGGTATCTCCTATAATTCACCCCTCCACTTT. Its translation: CASSTGISYNSPLHF.